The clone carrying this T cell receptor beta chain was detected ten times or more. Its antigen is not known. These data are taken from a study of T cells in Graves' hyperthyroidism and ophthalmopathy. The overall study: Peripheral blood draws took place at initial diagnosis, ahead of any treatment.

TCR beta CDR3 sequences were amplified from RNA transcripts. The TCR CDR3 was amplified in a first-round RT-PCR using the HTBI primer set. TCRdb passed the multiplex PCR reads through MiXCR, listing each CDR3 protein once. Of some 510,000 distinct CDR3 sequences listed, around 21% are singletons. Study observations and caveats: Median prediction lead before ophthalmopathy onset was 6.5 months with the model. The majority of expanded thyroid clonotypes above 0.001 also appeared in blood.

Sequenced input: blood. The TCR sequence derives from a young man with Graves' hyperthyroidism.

The CDR3 nucleotides read TGTGCCACCAGCAGAAAGAACACCGGGGAGCTGTTTTTT. Its translation: CATSRKNTGELFF. The rearrangement uses TRBV15 and TRBJ2-2; D gene ambiguous. The germline gives CDR1 LNHNV, CDR2 YYDKDF (reference sequence). The CDR3 covers 13 residues. V shed 2 bases and J shed 1 base, with 2 bases lying between them. Variable domain in full (rest from reference TRBV15 and TRBJ2-2): DAMVIQNPRYQVTQFGKPVTLSCSQTLNHNVMYWYQQKSSQAPKLLFHYYDKDFNNEADTPDNFQSRRPNTSFCFLDIRSPGLGDTAMYLCATSRKNTGELFFGEGSRLTVL.